This passage covers 17 T cell receptor beta chains from one sample sequenced in a study of PD-1 blockade in classical Hodgkin lymphoma. Noted time point: cycle 4 day 1 (C4D1), after more than 5 weeks of nivolumab. With no exception, relapse followed autologous stem cell transplantation in all patients, and brentuximab vedotin exposure varied. Using immunoSEQ multiplex PCR, the repertoire was profiled, and TCRdb retains in-frame clones only, with some absent. The sample has about 93,000 clones, just under 80% seen once; the top ten hold 8% to 9.5%. The source was peripheral blood mononuclear cells (PBMCs), collected before the fourth cycle of nivolumab. All receptors come from a human donor with classical Hodgkin lymphoma.

This chain connects TRBV25-1 to TRBJ2-7; weak D call: TRBD1 (5 bases). Trimming removed 2 bases from V and 5 bases from J, with 19 bases in between. The CDR3 covers 16 residues. Germline lookup yields CDR1 MGHDK and CDR2 SYGVNS. In DNA, the CDR3 is TGTGCCAGCAGTGAAGTAGAGAAGGGAAGGGGCCACGAGCAGTACTTC. As protein: CASSEVEKGRGHEQYF.

The chain links TRBV11-1 to TRBJ1-6; TRBD1 is a possible D gene (6 bases). This CDR3 has 16 amino acids. With 7 bases removed from V and 0 bases from J, the gap between germline ends came to 13 bases. The V gene's germline CDR1 is SGHAT and CDR2 FQDESV (reference sequence). CDR3 region: CASKQGKPSYNSPLHF. CDR3 in DNA: TGTGCCAGCAAACAGGGAAAGCCCTCCTATAATTCACCCCTCCACTTT.

The V gene is TRBV7-2, the J gene TRBJ2-5; TRBD1 aligns across 7 bases. The J segment lost 2 bases and the V segment lost 3 bases, leaving 6 bases of the junction unmatched. This CDR3 is 15 amino acids long. Per germline, CDR1 SGHTA and CDR2 FQGNSA. This CDR3 is CASSFPPGQQETQYF. The CDR3 DNA follows: TGTGCCAGCAGCTTTCCCCCGGGACAGCAAGAGACCCAGTACTTC. The full variable domain, completed using reference TRBV7-2 and TRBJ2-5, is GAGVSQSPSNKVTEKGKDVELRCDPISGHTALYWYRQSLGQGLEFLIYFQGNSAPDKSGLPSDRFSAERTGGSVSTLTIQRTQQEDSAVYLCASSFPPGQQETQYFGPGTRLLVL.

This sequence joins TRBV6-4 and TRBJ1-3, with D possibly being TRBD1 (6 bases). The CDR3 has 18 amino acids. Germline CDR1 and CDR2: MRHNA and SNTAGT. V lost 0 bases, J lost 6 bases, and 21 bases lay in between. The CDR3 region is CASSDSIRGRGRENTIYF. The CDR3 DNA sequence: TGTGCCAGCAGTGACTCGATCCGGGGAAGGGGGAGGGAAAACACCATATATTTT.

This chain links TRBV9 with TRBJ2-2, with TRBD2 identical over 9 bases. The germline CDR1 and CDR2 sequences are SGDLS and YYNGEE. Germline trimming cut 4 bases from V and 5 bases from J; bases unmatched to any gene: 9. This CDR3 comprises 16 residues. Here the CDR3 DNA reads TGTGCCAGCAGCCCCCGTGGCGGGGGGGCAACCGGGGAGCTGTTTTTT. This codes for CASSPRGGGATGELFF.

The CDR3: CASRMTDAYEQYF. The CDR3 coding sequence is TGTGCCAGCAGGATGACGGATGCCTACGAGCAGTACTTC. The V gene is TRBV28, the J gene TRBJ2-7; D is unclear. The CDR3 consists of 13 residues. V gave up 6 bases and J gave up 2 bases, with 11 bases separating them. CDR1 MDHEN and CDR2 SYDVKM come from the germline V gene.

The chain is built from TRBV6-5 and TRBJ1-2; unclear D gene. V gave up 7 bases and J gave up 6 bases, with 15 bases separating them. The CDR3 is made up of 13 amino acids. Germline CDR1 is MNHEY and CDR2 is SVGAGI. The CDR3 coding sequence is TGTGCCAGCAAATTGGTAGTGGTGAATGGCTACACCTTC. Translated: CASKLVVVNGYTF.

This rearrangement joins TRBV6-5 to TRBJ1-1; a weak D match, TRBD1 (6 bases). V was pared by 7 bases and J by 4 bases, with 19 bases between. Germline V gene lookup returns CDR1 MNHEY and CDR2 SVGAGI. There are 15 residues in the CDR3. CDR3 DNA: TGTGCCAGCATAAACAGTGGACAGTCGGTCACTGAAGCTTTCTTT. Translating it yields CASINSGQSVTEAFF.

V and J are TRBV19 and TRBJ1-5, with 10 bases aligning to TRBD1. Germline loops: CDR1 LNHDA, CDR2 SQIVND (reference sequence). The ends lost 3 bases at V and 4 bases at J; junction bases unmatched: 6. This CDR3 is built from 16 residues. The CDR3 DNA sequence: TGTGCCAGTAGTATTCTCGGGACAGGGGAGAATCAGCCCCAGCATTTT. As protein: CASSILGTGENQPQHF.

The V and J genes are TRBV28 and TRBJ2-7; perhaps TRBD2 as D (6 bases). This CDR3 is 17 amino acids long. Germline CDR1 is MDHEN and CDR2 is SYDVKM. Trimming removed 6 bases from V and 0 bases from J, with 21 bases in between. Here the CDR3 reads CASSSTIGTPFSYEQYF. CDR3 sequence (DNA): TGTGCCAGCAGCAGTACCATCGGGACTCCATTCTCCTACGAGCAGTACTTC.

This chain uses TRBV5-4 with TRBJ2-5, with 7 bases aligning to TRBD1. CDR3 size: 16 residues. J was trimmed by 5 bases and V by 3 bases; bases with no gene match: 13. Germline CDR1 SGHNT, CDR2 YYREEE (reference sequence). CDR3: CASSSPTGRIGETQYF. CDR3 coding DNA: TGTGCCAGCAGCTCCCCGACAGGGCGGATAGGGGAGACCCAGTACTTC.

The chain carries TRBV9 and TRBJ1-5, with a possible D match to TRBD1 (6 bases). From germline, CDR1 is SGDLS and CDR2 YYNGEE. Trimming left V 0 bases short and J 10 bases short, with 14 bases between. The CDR3 is 14 amino acids. The CDR3 loop reads CASSVESGEGPQHF. The DNA for the CDR3 is TGTGCCAGCAGCGTAGAATCAGGGGAGGGACCCCAGCATTTT.

This chain connects TRBV9 to TRBJ2-3; D tentatively fits TRBD1 or TRBD2 (5 bases each). Trimming pared 3 bases from V and 3 bases from J, leaving 11 bases between. Germline V gene lookup returns CDR1 SGDLS and CDR2 YYNGEE. This CDR3 contains 14 residues. The chain's CDR3 is CASSGRDRTDTQYF. In DNA form, the CDR3 reads TGTGCCAGCAGCGGCCGGGACCGGACAGATACGCAGTATTTT.

This clone turned up a few times. CDR3 nucleotide sequence: TGTGCCAGCAGCGCAGACCCCGGACAGGGCTGGAACTACGGGGAGCTGTTTTTT. Amino acids: CASSADPGQGWNYGELFF. The chain is built from TRBV9 and TRBJ2-2, with TRBD1 matching over 8 bases. CDR3 length: 18 amino acids. V lost 3 bases and J lost 7; bases outside the gene matches: 17. In germline, CDR1 is SGDLS, CDR2 YYNGEE.

This rearrangement joins TRBV7-9 to TRBJ1-2; no reliable D call. Trimming took off 0 bases at V and 6 bases at J, with 8 bases between the two ends. Germline CDR1 and CDR2: SEHNR and FQNEAQ (reference sequence). The CDR3 is 13 residues long. Written as DNA, the CDR3 is TGTGCCAGCAGCTTAGCAGGGCCAGATGGCTACACCTTC. Protein product: CASSLAGPDGYTF.

This sequence joins TRBV5-1 and TRBJ1-2; unclear D gene. The CDR3 consists of 14 residues. Germline loops: CDR1 SGHRS, CDR2 YFSETQ. The ends were cut back, 0 bases at V and 4 bases at J, with 10 bases in the middle. The CDR3 DNA follows: TGCGCCAGCAGCTTGGAGTTATTCACCTATGGCTACACCTTC. It yields the protein CASSLELFTYGYTF.

The chain recombines TRBV5-1 with TRBJ2-3; 9 bases are shared with TRBD2. The CDR3 consists of 15 residues. Germline V lookup: CDR1 SGHRS, CDR2 YFSETQ. Losses at the gene ends were 4 bases for V and 8 bases for J; bases not matched to a gene: 11. The DNA for the CDR3 is TGCGCCAGCAGCGCTTTAGCGGGAGAGCCGGGTACGCAGTATTTT. Protein: CASSALAGEPGTQYF.